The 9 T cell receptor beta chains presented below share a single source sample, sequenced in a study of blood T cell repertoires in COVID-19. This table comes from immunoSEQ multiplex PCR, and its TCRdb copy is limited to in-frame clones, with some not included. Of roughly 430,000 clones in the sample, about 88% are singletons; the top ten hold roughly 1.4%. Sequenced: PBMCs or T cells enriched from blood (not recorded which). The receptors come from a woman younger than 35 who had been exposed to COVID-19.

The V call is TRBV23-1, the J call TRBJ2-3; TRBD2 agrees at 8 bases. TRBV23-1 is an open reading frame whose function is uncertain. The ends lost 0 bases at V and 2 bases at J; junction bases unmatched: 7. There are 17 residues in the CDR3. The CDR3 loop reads CASSQSFRGGFTDTQYF. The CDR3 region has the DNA TGCGCCAGCAGTCAATCGTTCCGGGGGGGTTTCACAGATACGCAGTATTTT.

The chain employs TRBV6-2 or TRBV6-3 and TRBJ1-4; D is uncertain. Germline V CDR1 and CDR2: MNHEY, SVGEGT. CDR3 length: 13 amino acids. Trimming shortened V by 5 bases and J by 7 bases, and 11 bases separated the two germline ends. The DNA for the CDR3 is TGTGCCAGCAGTCCCGGAGAGGCTGAAAAACTGTTTTTT. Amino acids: CASSPGEAEKLFF.

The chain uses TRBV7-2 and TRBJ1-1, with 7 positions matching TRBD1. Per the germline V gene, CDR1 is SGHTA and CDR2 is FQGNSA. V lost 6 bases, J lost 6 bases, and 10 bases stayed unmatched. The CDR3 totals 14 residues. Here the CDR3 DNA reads TGTGCCAGCAGTTTTTACAGGGGACACTCTGAAGCTTTCTTT. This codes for CASSFYRGHSEAFF.

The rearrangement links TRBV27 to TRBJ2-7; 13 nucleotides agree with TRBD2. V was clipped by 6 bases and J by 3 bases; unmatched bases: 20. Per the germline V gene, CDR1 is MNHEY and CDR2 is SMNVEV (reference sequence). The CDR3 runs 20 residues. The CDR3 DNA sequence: TGTGCCAGCAGCGGAGGGGGAGGCATCCCGACTAGCGGGAGGATCTACGAGCAGTACTTC. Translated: CASSGGGGIPTSGRIYEQYF.

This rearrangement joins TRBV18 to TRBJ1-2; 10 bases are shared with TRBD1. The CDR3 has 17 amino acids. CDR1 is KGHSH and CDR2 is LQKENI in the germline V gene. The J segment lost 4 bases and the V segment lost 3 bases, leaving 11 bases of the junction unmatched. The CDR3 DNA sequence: TGTGCCAGCTCACCCCCGACAGGGGGCGAGGGAAGCTATGGCTACACCTTC. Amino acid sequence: CASSPPTGGEGSYGYTF.

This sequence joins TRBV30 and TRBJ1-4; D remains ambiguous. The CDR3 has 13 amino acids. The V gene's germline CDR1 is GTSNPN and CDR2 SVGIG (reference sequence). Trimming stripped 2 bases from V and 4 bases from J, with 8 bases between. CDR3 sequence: CAWSSQINEKLFF. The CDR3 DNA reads TGTGCCTGGAGTAGTCAGATTAATGAAAAACTGTTTTTT.

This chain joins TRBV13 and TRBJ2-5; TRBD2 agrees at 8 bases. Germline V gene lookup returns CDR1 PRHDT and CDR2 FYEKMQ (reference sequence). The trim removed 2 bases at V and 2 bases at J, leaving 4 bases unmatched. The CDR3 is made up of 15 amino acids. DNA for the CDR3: TGTGCCAGCAGCTTACTCAGCGGGGGACAAGAGACCCAGTACTTC. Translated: CASSLLSGGQETQYF.

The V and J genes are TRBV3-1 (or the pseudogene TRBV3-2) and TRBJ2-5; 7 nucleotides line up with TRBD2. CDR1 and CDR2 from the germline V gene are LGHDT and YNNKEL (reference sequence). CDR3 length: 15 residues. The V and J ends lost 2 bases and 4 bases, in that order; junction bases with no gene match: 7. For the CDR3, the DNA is TGTGCCAGCAGCCAAAGGGAGGGGTTGGGAGAGACCCAGTACTTC. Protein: CASSQREGLGETQYF.

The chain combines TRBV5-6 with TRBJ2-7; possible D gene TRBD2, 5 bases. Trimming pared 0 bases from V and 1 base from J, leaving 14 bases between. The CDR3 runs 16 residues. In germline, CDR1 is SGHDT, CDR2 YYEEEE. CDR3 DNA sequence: TGTGCCAGCAGCTTGGGGCCGGGGATCAGGTCCTACGAGCAGTACTTC. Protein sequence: CASSLGPGIRSYEQYF.